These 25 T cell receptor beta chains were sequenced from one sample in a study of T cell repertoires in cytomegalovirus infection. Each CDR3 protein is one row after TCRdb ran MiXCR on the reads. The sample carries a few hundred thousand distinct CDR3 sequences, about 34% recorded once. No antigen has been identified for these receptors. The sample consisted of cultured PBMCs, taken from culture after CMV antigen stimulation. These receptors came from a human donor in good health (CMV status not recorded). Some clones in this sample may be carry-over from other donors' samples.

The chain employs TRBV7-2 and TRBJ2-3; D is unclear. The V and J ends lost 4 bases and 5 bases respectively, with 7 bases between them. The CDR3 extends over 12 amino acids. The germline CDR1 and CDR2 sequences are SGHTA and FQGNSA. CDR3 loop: CASSSFRDTQYF. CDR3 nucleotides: TGTGCCAGCAGCTCTTTCAGAGATACGCAGTATTTT.

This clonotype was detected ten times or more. The CDR3 is CASSIWERSTDTQYF. The DNA for the CDR3 is TGTGCCAGCAGTATTTGGGAGCGGTCCACAGATACGCAGTATTTT. The chain has TRBV7-2 and TRBJ2-3; D is possibly TRBD2 (5 bases). The CDR3 consists of 15 residues. Looked up from germline, CDR1 is SGHTA and CDR2 is FQGNSA. Trimming pared 6 bases from V and 2 bases from J, leaving 15 bases between.

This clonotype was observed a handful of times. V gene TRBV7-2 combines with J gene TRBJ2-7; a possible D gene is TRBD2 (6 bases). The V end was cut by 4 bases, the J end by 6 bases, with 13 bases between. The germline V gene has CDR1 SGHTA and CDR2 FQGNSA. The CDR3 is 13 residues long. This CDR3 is CASSWDLALEQYF. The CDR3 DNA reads TGTGCCAGCAGCTGGGACCTAGCGCTCGAGCAGTACTTC.

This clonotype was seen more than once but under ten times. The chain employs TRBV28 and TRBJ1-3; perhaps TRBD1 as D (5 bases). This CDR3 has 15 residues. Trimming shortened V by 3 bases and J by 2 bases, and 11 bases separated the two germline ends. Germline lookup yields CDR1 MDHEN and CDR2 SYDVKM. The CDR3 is CASSFKGITGNTIYF. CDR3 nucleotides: TGTGCCAGCAGTTTTAAGGGGATCACTGGAAACACCATATATTTT.

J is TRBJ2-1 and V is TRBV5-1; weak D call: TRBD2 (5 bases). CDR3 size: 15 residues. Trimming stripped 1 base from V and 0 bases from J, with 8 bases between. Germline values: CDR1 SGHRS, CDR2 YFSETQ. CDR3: CASSLTSRSYNEQFF. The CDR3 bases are TGCGCCAGCAGCTTGACTAGTCGCTCCTACAATGAGCAGTTCTTC.

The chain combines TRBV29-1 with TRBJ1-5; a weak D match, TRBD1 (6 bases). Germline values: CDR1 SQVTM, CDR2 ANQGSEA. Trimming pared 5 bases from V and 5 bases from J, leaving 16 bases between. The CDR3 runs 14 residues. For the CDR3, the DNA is TGCAGCGTTCTGGGGGCAGGGGATCATCAGCCCCAGCATTTT. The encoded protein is CSVLGAGDHQPQHF.

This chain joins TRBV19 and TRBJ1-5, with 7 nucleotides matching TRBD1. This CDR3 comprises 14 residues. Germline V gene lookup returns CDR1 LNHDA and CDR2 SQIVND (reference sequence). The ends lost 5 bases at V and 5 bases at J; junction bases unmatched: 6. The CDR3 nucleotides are TGTGCCAGTAGTGACAGGGCCGGGTATCAGCCCCAGCATTTT. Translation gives CASSDRAGYQPQHF.

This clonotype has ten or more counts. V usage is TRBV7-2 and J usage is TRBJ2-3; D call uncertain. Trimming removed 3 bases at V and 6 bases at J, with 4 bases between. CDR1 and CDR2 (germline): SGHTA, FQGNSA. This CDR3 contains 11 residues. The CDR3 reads CASSLSDTQYF. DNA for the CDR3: TGTGCCAGCAGCTTGTCGGATACGCAGTATTTT.

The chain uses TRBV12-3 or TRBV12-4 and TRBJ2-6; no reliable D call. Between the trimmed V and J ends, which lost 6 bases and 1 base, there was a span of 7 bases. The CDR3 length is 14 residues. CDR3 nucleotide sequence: TGTGCCAGCAGCAAAATATCTGGGGCCAACGTCCTGACTTTC. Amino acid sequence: CASSKISGANVLTF.

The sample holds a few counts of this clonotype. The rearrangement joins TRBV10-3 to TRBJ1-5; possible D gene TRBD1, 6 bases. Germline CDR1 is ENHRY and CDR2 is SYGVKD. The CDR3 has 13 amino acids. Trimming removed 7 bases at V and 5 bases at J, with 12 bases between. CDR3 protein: CAINQGSDQPQHF. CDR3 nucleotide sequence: TGTGCCATCAACCAGGGGTCTGATCAGCCCCAGCATTTT.

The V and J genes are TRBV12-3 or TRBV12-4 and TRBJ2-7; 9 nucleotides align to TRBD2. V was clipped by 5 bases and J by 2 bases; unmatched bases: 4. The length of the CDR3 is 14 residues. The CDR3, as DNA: TGTGCCAGCAGTGGACTAGCGAACACCTACGAGCAGTACTTC. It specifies CASSGLANTYEQYF.

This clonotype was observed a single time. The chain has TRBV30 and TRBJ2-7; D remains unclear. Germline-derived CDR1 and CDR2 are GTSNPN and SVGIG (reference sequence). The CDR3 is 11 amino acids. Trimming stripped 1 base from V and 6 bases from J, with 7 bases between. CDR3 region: CAWSGASEQYF. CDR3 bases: TGTGCCTGGAGTGGGGCCTCCGAGCAGTACTTC.

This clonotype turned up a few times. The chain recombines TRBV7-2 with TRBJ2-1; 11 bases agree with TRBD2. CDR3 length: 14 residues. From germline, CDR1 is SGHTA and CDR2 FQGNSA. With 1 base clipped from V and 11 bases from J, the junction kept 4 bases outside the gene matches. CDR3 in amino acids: CASSLEASGRKQFF. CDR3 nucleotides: TGTGCCAGCAGCTTAGAGGCTAGCGGGAGGAAGCAGTTCTTC.

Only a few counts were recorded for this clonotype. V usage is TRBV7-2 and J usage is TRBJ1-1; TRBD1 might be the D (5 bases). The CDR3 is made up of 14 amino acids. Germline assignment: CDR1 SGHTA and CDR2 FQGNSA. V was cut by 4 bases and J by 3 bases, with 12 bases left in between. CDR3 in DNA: TGTGCCAGCAGCTCCCGGGCCAGGGACACTGAAGCTTTCTTT. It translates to CASSSRARDTEAFF.

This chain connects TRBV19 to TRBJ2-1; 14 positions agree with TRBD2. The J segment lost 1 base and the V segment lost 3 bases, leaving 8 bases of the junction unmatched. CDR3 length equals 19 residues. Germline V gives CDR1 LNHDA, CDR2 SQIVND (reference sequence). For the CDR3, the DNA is TGTGCCAGTAGTATTTTCGGGACTAGCGGGAGCGGGTCCTACAATGAGCAGTTCTTC. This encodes CASSIFGTSGSGSYNEQFF.

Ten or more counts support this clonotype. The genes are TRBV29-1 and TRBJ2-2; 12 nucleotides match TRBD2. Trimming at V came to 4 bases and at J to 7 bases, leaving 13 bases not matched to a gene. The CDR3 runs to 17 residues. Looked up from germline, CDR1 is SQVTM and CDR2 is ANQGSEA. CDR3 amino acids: CSVGERRLAGEGGELFF. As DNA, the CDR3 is TGCAGCGTTGGAGAGAGGAGACTAGCGGGAGAGGGCGGGGAGCTGTTTTTT.

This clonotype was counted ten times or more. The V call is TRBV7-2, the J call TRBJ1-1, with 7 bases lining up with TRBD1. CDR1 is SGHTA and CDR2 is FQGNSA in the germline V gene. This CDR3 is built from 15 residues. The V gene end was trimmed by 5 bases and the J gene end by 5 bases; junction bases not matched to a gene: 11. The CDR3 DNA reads TGTGCCAGCAGCCCCCAGGGGACAGCTGATACTGAAGCTTTCTTT. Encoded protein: CASSPQGTADTEAFF. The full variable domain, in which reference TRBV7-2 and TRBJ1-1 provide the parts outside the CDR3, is GAGVSQSPSNKVTEKGKDVELRCDPISGHTALYWYRQSLGQGLEFLIYFQGNSAPDKSGLPSDRFSAERTGGSVSTLTIQRTQQEDSAVYLCASSPQGTADTEAFFGQGTRLTVV.

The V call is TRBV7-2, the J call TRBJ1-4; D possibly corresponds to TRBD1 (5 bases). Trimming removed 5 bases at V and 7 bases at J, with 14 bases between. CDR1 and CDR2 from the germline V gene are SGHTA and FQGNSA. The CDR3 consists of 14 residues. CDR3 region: CASSPGTWGEKLFF. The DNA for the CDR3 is TGTGCCAGCAGCCCCGGGACGTGGGGTGAAAAACTGTTTTTT.

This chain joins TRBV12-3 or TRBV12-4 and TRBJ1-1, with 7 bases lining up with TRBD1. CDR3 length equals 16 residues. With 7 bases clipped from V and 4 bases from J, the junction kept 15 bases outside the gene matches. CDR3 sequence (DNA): TGTGCCAGCAAGGATAATACAGGGGCCAGAATCACTGAAGCTTTCTTT. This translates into CASKDNTGARITEAFF.

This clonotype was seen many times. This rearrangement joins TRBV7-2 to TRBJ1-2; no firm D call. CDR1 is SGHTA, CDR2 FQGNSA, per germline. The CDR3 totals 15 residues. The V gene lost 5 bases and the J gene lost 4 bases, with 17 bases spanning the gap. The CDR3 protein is CASSPPPGFGYGYTF. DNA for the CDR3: TGTGCCAGCAGCCCCCCCCCGGGGTTTGGCTATGGCTACACCTTC. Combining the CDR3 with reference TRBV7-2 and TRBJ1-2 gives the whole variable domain GAGVSQSPSNKVTEKGKDVELRCDPISGHTALYWYRQSLGQGLEFLIYFQGNSAPDKSGLPSDRFSAERTGGSVSTLTIQRTQQEDSAVYLCASSPPPGFGYGYTFGSGTRLTVV.

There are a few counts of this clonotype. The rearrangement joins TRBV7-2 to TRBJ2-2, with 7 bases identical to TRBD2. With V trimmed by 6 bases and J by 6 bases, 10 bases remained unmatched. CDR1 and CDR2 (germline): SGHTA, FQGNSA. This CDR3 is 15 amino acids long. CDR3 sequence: CASSSGTTRSGELFF. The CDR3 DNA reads TGTGCCAGCAGTTCCGGGACTACTAGATCCGGGGAGCTGTTTTTT.

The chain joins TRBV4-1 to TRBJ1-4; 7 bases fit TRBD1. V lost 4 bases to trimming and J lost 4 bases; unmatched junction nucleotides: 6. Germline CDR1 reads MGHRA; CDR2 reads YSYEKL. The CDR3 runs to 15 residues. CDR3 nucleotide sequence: TGCGCCAGCAGCCCTGTAGGGGGCCTTAATGAAAAACTGTTTTTT. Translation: CASSPVGGLNEKLFF.

This CDR3 reads CASSRSGGTEAFF. CDR3 sequence (DNA): TGTGCCAGCAGCCGCTCAGGGGGCACTGAAGCTTTCTTT. The chain is built from TRBV7-6 and TRBJ1-1; 7 positions agree with TRBD1. V was clipped by 5 bases and J by 4 bases; unmatched bases: 4. Looked up from germline, CDR1 is SGHVS and CDR2 is FNYEAQ. The CDR3 totals 13 residues.

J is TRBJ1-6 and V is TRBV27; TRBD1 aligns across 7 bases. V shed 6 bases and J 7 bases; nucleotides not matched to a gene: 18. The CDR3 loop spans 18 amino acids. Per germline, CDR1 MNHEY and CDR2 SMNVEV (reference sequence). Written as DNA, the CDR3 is TGTGCCAGCAGGACAGGGATACAGGTTCGAGGTGCCAATTCACCCCTCCACTTT. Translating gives CASRTGIQVRGANSPLHF.

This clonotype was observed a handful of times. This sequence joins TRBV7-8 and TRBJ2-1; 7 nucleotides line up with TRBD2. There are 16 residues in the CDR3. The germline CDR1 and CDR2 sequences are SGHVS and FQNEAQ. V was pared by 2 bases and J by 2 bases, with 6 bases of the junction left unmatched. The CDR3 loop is CASSLLWGGAYNEQFF. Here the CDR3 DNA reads TGTGCCAGCAGCTTACTTTGGGGGGGAGCCTACAATGAGCAGTTCTTC.